This TCR beta chain stems from a study of T-cell memory formation after mild COVID-19. Study findings and constraints: The second-wave clones peaking on day 37 were not confirmed as SARS-CoV-2-specific. Mostly located in CM and EM were contracting CD4+ clones, with contracting CD8+ clones located in EMRA. While clones contracting from day 15 to 85 were balanced between CD4 and CD8, later expanders leaned CD4+.

This clonotype has more than one count but fewer than ten. Its antigen is unidentified. Researchers used 5'RACE with constant-segment primers to make TCR alpha and TCR beta cDNA libraries that carry sample barcodes and UMIs. Each CDR3 protein gets one entry after TCRdb re-called the 5' RACE reads with MiXCR. Of about 110,000 distinct CDR3 sequences listed, over 15% are singletons. V was clipped by 2 bases and J by 4 bases; unmatched bases: 4. The germline V gene has CDR1 DFQATT and CDR2 SNEGSKA (reference sequence). CDR3 length equals 15 residues. This chain connects TRBV20-1 to TRBJ2-1; TRBD2 aligns across 11 bases. Material for sequencing was PBMCs or a T cell subset sorted from them (not recorded which). The TCR was taken from an adult woman who had mild COVID-19 (a few samples of this study predate the infection). Cell type and time point are not known. CDR3 sequence (DNA): TGCAGTGCTAGACCTAGCGGGAGGTATTACAATGAGCAGTTCTTC. Translation: CSARPSGRYYNEQFF.